This TCR beta chain was profiled in a study of tumor-infiltrating lymphocytes in primary liver carcinoma. Across the whole study: Every patient in the cohort had a primary liver carcinoma. That carcinoma was treated by surgical resection. General observations from the study: Bulk unsorted material prevented CD4+ and CD8+ repertoire comparison.

Extraction also yielded germline DNA, while blood RNA was obtained from unsorted whole blood. A primer matching the constant region was used to make TCR beta cDNA from 450 to 500 ng of total RNA. It was through three nested multiplex PCR rounds of slightly modified ARM-PCR that TCR beta libraries arose. It was with TRBV1-TRBV30 forward primers and a C-beta reverse primer that the first two PCR rounds were run, at roughly 11 cycles each. TCRdb reprocessed the multiplex PCR reads with MiXCR, giving one entry per CDR3 protein. The sample includes roughly 330,000 distinct CDR3 sequences, less than 70% seen only once; the top ten take 5% to 6.5%. This clonotype was counted many times. Its specificity is unknown. The CDR3 has 13 amino acids. Looked up from germline, CDR1 is MNHEY and CDR2 is SVGEGT. The V gene lost 4 bases and the J gene lost 4 bases, with 10 bases spanning the gap.

The source is a middle-aged man with primary liver carcinoma and hepatitis B virus infection. The J gene is TRBJ2-5, the V gene TRBV6-2 or TRBV6-3; no definite D call. Sequenced: peripheral blood. CDR3 DNA sequence: TGTGCCAGCAGTTCGGACGAAGGAGAGACCCAGTACTTC. This codes for CASSSDEGETQYF.